Described below is a single T cell receptor (beta chain) sequence and its context. The data were taken from a study of T cells in localized non-small cell lung cancer. Germline V gives CDR1 SGHTA, CDR2 FQGNSA. Unmatched junction bases numbered 6, after V lost 5 bases and J lost 5 bases. The CDR3 extends over 14 amino acids. TCRdb's table, derived via immunoSEQ multiplex PCR, lists solely in-frame clones and lacks some. Altogether around 91,000 clones are present, approximately 90% being singletons, with the ten largest covering around 14%. The chain combines TRBV7-2 with TRBJ1-2; 9 bases agree with TRBD1. Here the sequenced sample was peripheral blood, taken before any cancer treatment. This receptor was identified in a man aged 40 to 70 with stage I squamous cell lung carcinoma. The CDR3 here is CASSGPGQGYGYTF. Here the CDR3 DNA reads TGTGCCAGCAGCGGACCTGGACAGGGGTATGGCTACACCTTC.